These T cell receptor beta chains were read from a single sample in a study of control samples from healthy donors and cancer patients. Clones were sequenced by immunoSEQ multiplex PCR, and TCRdb holds only the in-frame ones, with some missing. This table holds about 82,000 clones, about 94% found once. Sequencing was done on a sample of blood. The receptors come from a woman between 18 and 29 years old in good health. The CDR3 runs from the conserved cysteine through the conserved F or W. Fields, in order: V gene, J gene, D gene, clone size, CDR3 length, CDR3 protein, CDR3 DNA. The D gene is left open where the match is weak. Size values are once, few and many counts, or a class for expanded clones, and some rows have none.

V: TRBV28; J: TRBJ2-7; D: NA; size: NA; length: 14; CDR3: CASSLSTGTDEQYF; DNA: TGTGCCAGCAGTTTATCTACAGGGACGGACGAGCAGTACTTC
V: TRBV3-1/TRBV3-2; J: TRBJ2-2; D: NA; size: NA; length: 15; CDR3: CASSQGSKNTGELFF; DNA: TGTGCCAGCAGCCAAGGGAGCAAAAACACCGGGGAGCTGTTTTTT
V: TRBV5-8; J: TRBJ1-1; D: NA; size: once; length: 14; CDR3: CASRRETPNTEAFF; DNA: TGTGCCAGCAGACGGGAAACACCGAACACTGAAGCTTTCTTT
V: TRBV28; J: TRBJ2-7; D: TRBD1; size: NA; length: 16; CDR3: CASSYHWTGFIYEQYF; DNA: TGTGCCAGCAGTTACCATTGGACAGGGTTTATCTACGAGCAGTACTTC
V: TRBV19; J: TRBJ2-7; D: TRBD1; size: NA; length: 14; CDR3: CASTQGTGATEQYF; DNA: TGTGCCAGTACCCAAGGGACAGGGGCAACCGAGCAGTACTTC
V: TRBV29-1; J: TRBJ2-7; D: NA; size: NA; length: 12; CDR3: CSVEGGAYEQYF; DNA: TGCAGCGTAGAGGGCGGTGCCTACGAGCAGTACTTC
V: TRBV27; J: TRBJ1-6; D: NA; size: NA; length: 15; CDR3: CASSWGVAANSPLHF; DNA: TGTGCCAGCAGTTGGGGGGTCGCGGCCAATTCACCCCTCCACTTT
V: TRBV7-4; J: TRBJ1-5; D: NA; size: NA; length: 15; CDR3: CASSSFGGGDQPQHF; DNA: TGTGCCAGCAGCTCGTTCGGGGGAGGGGATCAGCCCCAGCATTTT
V: TRBV24-1; J: TRBJ2-1; D: NA; size: NA; length: 18; CDR3: CATSGGAGATSSYNEQFF; DNA: TGTGCCACCAGTGGGGGAGCGGGCGCGACGAGCTCCTACAATGAGCAGTTCTTC
V: TRBV6-5; J: TRBJ2-7; D: NA; size: NA; length: 13; CDR3: CASSYSGLYEQYF; DNA: TGTGCCAGCAGTTACTCAGGGCTCTACGAGCAGTACTTC